The subject of this entry is one TCR beta chain. Its antigen is as yet unknown. V gave up 0 bases and J gave up 5 bases, with 4 bases separating them. The CDR3 spans 12 residues. Per the germline V gene, CDR1 is SGHRS and CDR2 is YFSETQ. Profiled with immunoSEQ multiplex PCR; TCRdb holds only in-frame clones, not every one. The table lists around 100,000 clones, approximately 90% of them singletons. The data belong to a study of OX40 agonist ivuxolimab in advanced cancers. General study results and limits: Averaged across samples, CD8+ T cells carried more expanded clones than CD4+ did. At 0.1 to 3.0 mg/kg, clonal expansion of CD4+ and CD8+ blood T cells had occurred by week 6. The specificity for antigen of the expanded peripheral T cells was not determined.

This clonotype originated in an adult with an advanced solid tumor such as melanoma, head and neck, liver or kidney cancer. The chain couples TRBV5-1 to TRBJ2-3; no definite D call. The sample consisted of CD4+ or CD8+ T cells sorted from blood, taken in a trial of the OX40 agonist ivuxolimab. Written as DNA, the CDR3 is TGCGCCAGCAGCTTGGCAAGAGATACGCAGTATTTT. Protein: CASSLARDTQYF.